This paragraph covers one T cell receptor (beta chain) sequence. The data are from a study of blood T cell repertoires in COVID-19. V was clipped by 6 bases and J by 0 bases, with 8 bases between them. The CDR3 extends over 13 amino acids. Looked up from germline, CDR1 is WSHSY and CDR2 is SAAADI. Enrollees, roughly 18 to 90 years old, lived in roughly 24 US areas. Assay used: immunoSEQ multiplex PCR; TCRdb lists only in-frame clones, some missing. The sample comprises under 200,000 clones, around 80% of which are singletons, and approximately 11% rests with the top ten. This chain joins TRBV10-2 and TRBJ2-5; D remains ambiguous. The sample was PBMCs or T cells enriched from blood (not recorded which). The receptor comes from a man aged 45-65 years who had recovered from COVID-19. DNA of the CDR3: TGCGCCAGCAGACATGGTTACCAAGAGACCCAGTACTTC. Its protein is CASRHGYQETQYF.